One and the same sample provided the 27 T cell receptor beta chains below, sequenced in a study of T cell repertoires in cytomegalovirus infection. No antigen has been identified for these receptors. TCRdb processed the reads anew with MiXCR; each CDR3 protein has one entry. Here the sample spans approximately 590,000 distinct CDR3 sequences, 35% to 50% being singletons. This specimen was cultured PBMCs, taken from culture after CMV antigen stimulation. The receptors come from a human donor in good health (CMV status not recorded). Some clones in this sample may be carry-over from other donors' samples.

The table lists this clonotype with a few counts. This sequence joins TRBV7-2 and TRBJ2-7; D perhaps matches TRBD2 (5 bases). The CDR3 runs 14 residues. Deletions cut 1 base from V and 5 bases from J, with 12 bases between. Germline CDR1 SGHTA, CDR2 FQGNSA. CDR3 bases: TGTGCCAGCAGCTTAGGTCGGGAAGCCCACGAGCAGTACTTC. Its protein product is CASSLGREAHEQYF.

DNA for the CDR3: TGCAGCGTTGTGAGAGTATACAGGGGGAATGAGCAGTTCTTC. It encodes CSVVRVYRGNEQFF. The rearrangement uses TRBV29-1 and TRBJ2-1; 8 bases match TRBD1. V lost 4 bases to trimming and J lost 7 bases; unmatched junction nucleotides: 9. Germline V CDR1 and CDR2: SQVTM, ANQGSEA. The CDR3 has 14 amino acids.

The V and J genes are TRBV4-3 and TRBJ2-1; D is uncertain. V gave up 0 bases and J gave up 1 base, with 10 bases separating them. Germline assignment: CDR1 LGHNA and CDR2 YSLEER. This CDR3 spans 16 amino acids. Written as DNA, the CDR3 is TGCGCCAGCAGCCAAGATAACGGCTTTTCCTACAATGAGCAGTTCTTC. Translating it yields CASSQDNGFSYNEQFF.

This clonotype was counted at least ten times. The chain couples TRBV7-2 to TRBJ2-7, with D possibly TRBD1 on 5 matching bases. Germline V gives CDR1 SGHTA, CDR2 FQGNSA. V was trimmed by 5 bases and J by 0 bases, leaving 11 bases between them. The CDR3 runs to 14 residues. The CDR3 protein is CASSLTGVSYEQYF. The CDR3 nucleotides read TGTGCCAGCAGCCTTACAGGTGTCTCCTACGAGCAGTACTTC.

The gene calls are TRBV7-9 and TRBJ2-3; a possible D gene is TRBD2 (6 bases). There are 14 residues in the CDR3. V was pared by 5 bases and J by 4 bases, with 13 bases between. Germline CDR1 and CDR2: SEHNR and FQNEAQ (reference sequence). The CDR3 loop reads CASSPLTSSDTQYF. CDR3 nucleotides: TGTGCCAGCAGCCCCCTGACTAGTTCAGATACGCAGTATTTT.

This chain links TRBV4-2 with TRBJ2-7, with 8 bases lining up with TRBD2. J was trimmed by 2 bases and V by 1 base; bases with no gene match: 13. The germline V gene encodes CDR1 LGHNA and CDR2 YNFKEQ. The CDR3 totals 18 residues. The CDR3 loop reads CASSQVLAGPLGTYEQYF. In DNA, the CDR3 is TGTGCCAGCAGCCAAGTCCTAGCGGGTCCCTTAGGGACCTACGAGCAGTACTTC.

This clonotype was found a few times. The chain recombines TRBV11-2 with TRBJ2-7; 8 bases match TRBD2. Per germline, CDR1 SGHAT and CDR2 FQNNGV. The CDR3 covers 15 residues. Trimming cost V 3 bases and J 0 bases; bases outside gene matches: 4. The chain's CDR3 is CASSLRSGNSYEQYF. CDR3 nucleotide sequence: TGTGCCAGCAGCTTGCGTAGCGGGAACTCCTACGAGCAGTACTTC.

The chain carries TRBV4-1 and TRBJ2-2, with D hard to call. V dropped 3 bases and J dropped 1 base, with 6 bases sitting between them. The CDR3 has 14 residues. Per the germline V gene, CDR1 is MGHRA and CDR2 is YSYEKL. In DNA form, the CDR3 reads TGCGCCAGCAGCCATAGTTGGAACACCGGGGAGCTGTTTTTT. It specifies CASSHSWNTGELFF.

This clonotype was counted at least ten times. V usage is TRBV12-3 or TRBV12-4 and J usage is TRBJ1-1; no clear D gene. Trimming cost V 6 bases and J 0 bases, with 11 bases left between them. The CDR3 consists of 14 residues. CDR3 coding DNA: TGTGCCAGCAGCTTCTCCGGTATGAACACTGAAGCTTTCTTT. Translation gives CASSFSGMNTEAFF.

This clonotype has more than one count but fewer than ten. DNA for the CDR3: TGTGCCAGCAGCCTTTCCTTGCAAACGGCTTTCTTT. It translates to CASSLSLQTAFF. The genes are TRBV5-3 and TRBJ1-1; D is ambiguous. TRBV5-3 counts as an open reading frame of uncertain function. The CDR3 consists of 12 residues. The V and J ends lost 8 bases and 11 bases respectively, with 19 bases between them.

This rearrangement joins TRBV15 to TRBJ2-4, with a weak D call TRBD1 (5 bases). Germline CDR1 is LNHNV and CDR2 is YYDKDF (reference sequence). There are 16 residues in the CDR3. Trimming removed 1 base from V and 3 bases from J, with 13 bases in between. The CDR3 coding sequence is TGTGCCACCAGCAGAGGACCAAGGGGCTTCAAAAACATTCAGTACTTC. The encoded protein is CATSRGPRGFKNIQYF.

The rearrangement joins TRBV6-4 to TRBJ1-1; D remains ambiguous. The CDR3 is made up of 13 amino acids. V was pared by 0 bases and J by 3 bases, with 5 bases between. Looked up from germline, CDR1 is MRHNA and CDR2 is SNTAGT. Here the CDR3 reads CASSDSWDTEAFF. The CDR3 bases are TGTGCCAGCAGTGACTCCTGGGACACTGAAGCTTTCTTT.

The J gene is TRBJ1-6, the V gene TRBV7-8, with D tentatively TRBD1 (6 bases). The CDR3 consists of 15 residues. The germline V gene has CDR1 SGHVS and CDR2 FQNEAQ. V lost 5 bases to trimming and J lost 6 bases, with 14 bases between them. CDR3: CASSPRTDFNSPLHF. The CDR3 DNA sequence: TGTGCCAGCAGCCCTCGGACAGATTTTAATTCACCCCTCCACTTT.

The chain links TRBV4-2 to TRBJ2-2; the match to TRBD1 covers 7 bases. The V gene end was trimmed by 4 bases and the J gene end by 5 bases; junction bases not matched to a gene: 4. The CDR3 is 14 amino acids. Per germline, CDR1 LGHNA and CDR2 YNFKEQ. CDR3 coding DNA: TGTGCCAGCAGCCGACAGGGTTGGACCGGGGAGCTGTTTTTT. Its protein product is CASSRQGWTGELFF.

The rearrangement links TRBV7-9 to TRBJ2-5; tentative D call: TRBD2 (5 bases). Trimming cost V 4 bases and J 7 bases, with 13 bases left between them. Germline CDR1 SEHNR, CDR2 FQNEAQ (reference sequence). The CDR3 spans 13 residues. The CDR3 DNA reads as TGTGCCAGCAGCTCCCTACTAGAGGCGACCCAGTACTTC. Residues: CASSSLLEATQYF.

This clonotype was seen only a few times. This sequence joins TRBV7-2 and TRBJ2-5; 8 nucleotides agree with TRBD1. J gave up 5 bases and V 5 bases, and 7 bases lay outside the gene matches. The CDR3 consists of 14 residues. Germline-derived CDR1 and CDR2 are SGHTA and FQGNSA. CDR3 nucleotides: TGTGCCAGCAGCGGACACCAGGGGGCTGAGACCCAGTACTTC. Translation: CASSGHQGAETQYF.

This clonotype was detected a few times. This sequence joins TRBV6-6 and TRBJ2-7; TRBD2 matches at 9 bases. This CDR3 has 18 residues. V gave up 2 bases and J gave up 4 bases; unmatched junction bases: 15. CDR1 is MNHNY, CDR2 SVGAGI, per germline (reference sequence). The CDR3 is CASSYDVHTQAGGYEQYF. CDR3 DNA: TGTGCCAGCAGTTACGACGTACATACCCAAGCGGGAGGATACGAGCAGTACTTC.

There are a few counts of this clonotype. The rearrangement uses TRBV7-2 and TRBJ2-7; possible D gene TRBD1, 5 bases. Germline V gives CDR1 SGHTA, CDR2 FQGNSA. The germline V and J ends were trimmed by 3 bases and 0 bases, with 6 bases remaining between them. The CDR3 length is 13 residues. CDR3 amino acids: CASSFQGSYEQYF. CDR3 bases: TGTGCCAGCAGCTTTCAGGGCTCCTACGAGCAGTACTTC.

This clonotype was detected a few times. The chain combines TRBV7-2 with TRBJ1-2; 8 positions agree with TRBD1. CDR1 is SGHTA and CDR2 is FQGNSA in the germline V gene. This CDR3 has 16 amino acids. V dropped 4 bases and J dropped 4; count of bases not matched to a gene: 11. Written as DNA, the CDR3 is TGTGCCAGCAGCTCCCGGGCCGGGACAGGACCCTATGGCTACACCTTC. As protein: CASSSRAGTGPYGYTF.

The chain is built from TRBV6-8 and TRBJ1-1; perhaps TRBD1 as D (6 bases). Germline V CDR1 and CDR2: MNHGY, SAAAGT. This CDR3 is 12 amino acids long. Trimming left V 4 bases short and J 7 bases short, with 10 bases between. The CDR3 coding sequence is TGTGCCAGCAGTTCTAGGACAGATGAAGCTTTCTTT. It encodes CASSSRTDEAFF.

The rearrangement uses TRBV6-2 or TRBV6-3 and TRBJ2-1; 8 positions match TRBD2. Trimming at V came to 4 bases and at J to 7 bases, leaving 6 bases not matched to a gene. The CDR3 length is 14 residues. Germline values: CDR1 MNHEY, CDR2 SVGEGT. CDR3: CASSWLAGWNEQFF. The CDR3 bases are TGTGCCAGCAGTTGGCTAGCGGGCTGGAATGAGCAGTTCTTC.

The chain recombines TRBV7-2 with TRBJ2-5; D call uncertain. Germline CDR1 SGHTA, CDR2 FQGNSA. CDR3 length: 16 residues. With 4 bases removed from V and 7 bases from J, the gap between germline ends came to 22 bases. The CDR3 DNA is TGTGCCAGCAGCTATGTACCGGGCCCCAAGGTGGGGACCCAGTACTTC. Its protein is CASSYVPGPKVGTQYF.

The V gene is TRBV5-1, the J gene TRBJ2-6; D is uncertain. Trimming stripped 7 bases from V and 1 base from J, with 18 bases between. From germline, CDR1 is SGHRS and CDR2 YFSETQ. This CDR3 has 17 amino acids. The CDR3 region has the DNA TGCGCCAGCGCCCCTTCTCGAGGAAGGTCTGGGGCCAACGTCCTGACTTTC. Its protein is CASAPSRGRSGANVLTF.

This clonotype was picked up one time. The chain employs TRBV2 and TRBJ2-2; TRBD1 aligns across 10 bases. Germline values: CDR1 SNHLY, CDR2 FYNNEI. The CDR3 runs to 14 residues. V lost 10 bases to trimming and J lost 3 bases; unmatched junction nucleotides: 5. The CDR3 nucleotides are TGTGCCACAGACAGGGGGCAGGACACCGGGGAGCTGTTTTTT. As protein: CATDRGQDTGELFF.

With respect to this clonotype: Being one base from a much bigger clone, this may be a read error. The chain links TRBV5-3 to TRBJ2-3, with 7 bases that match TRBD1. TRBV5-3 is marked as an open reading frame, function uncertain. The ends lost 8 bases at V and 2 bases at J; junction bases unmatched: 8. The CDR3 is 14 residues long. CDR3 DNA: TGTGCCAGCAGCCCGGGACAGCACACAGATACGCAGTATTTT. Residues: CASSPGQHTDTQYF.

The gene calls are TRBV25-1 and TRBJ2-5; 9 bases fit TRBD1. CDR3 length: 14 amino acids. Germline V gene lookup returns CDR1 MGHDK and CDR2 SYGVNS. Trimming at V came to 7 bases and at J to 4 bases, leaving 7 bases not matched to a gene. The CDR3 nucleotides read TGTGCCAGCACCAAACAGGGGGCATTAGAGACCCAGTACTTC. It yields the protein CASTKQGALETQYF.

The chain uses TRBV28 and TRBJ1-1; no clear D gene. The V gene's germline CDR1 is MDHEN and CDR2 SYDVKM. The CDR3 spans 11 residues. V was pared by 7 bases and J by 7 bases, with 10 bases between. CDR3: CASKGDREAFF. The CDR3 coding sequence is TGTGCCAGCAAGGGCGACCGTGAAGCTTTCTTT.